The 25 T cell receptor beta chains below all came from one sample that was sequenced in a study of cytomegalovirus exposure and HLA in healthy donors. Profiling relied on immunoSEQ multiplex PCR, and the TCRdb table lists in-frame clones only, not all of them. The top ten hold 0.67% of the sample, which has about 110,000 clones, nearly 97% seen once. The material sequenced was PBMCs. The receptors shown here come from a woman aged 18-35 years in good health and CMV-seronegative.

This chain links TRBV19 with TRBJ2-2, with 8 bases fitting TRBD1. The ends lost 7 bases at V and 7 bases at J; junction bases unmatched: 11. This CDR3 spans 15 amino acids. Germline V gene lookup returns CDR1 LNHDA and CDR2 SQIVND (reference sequence). In DNA form, the CDR3 reads TGTGCCAGTACCTACCTGGACAGGGCGGGCGGGGAGCTGTTTTTT. Its translation is CASTYLDRAGGELFF.

This clone was recorded once. The chain carries TRBV6-1 and TRBJ2-3; D possibly corresponds to TRBD2 (7 bases). The germline gives CDR1 MNHNS, CDR2 SASEGT. V was pared by 4 bases and J by 4 bases, with 21 bases between. CDR3 size: 17 residues. The CDR3 sequence is CASSAGGLTSGADTQYF. The CDR3, as DNA: TGTGCCAGCAGTGCGGGGGGCTTGACGTCTGGCGCAGATACGCAGTATTTT.

The J gene is TRBJ2-3, the V gene TRBV6-1; 8 bases agree with TRBD2. V lost 1 base, J lost 4 bases, and 7 bases stayed unmatched. CDR1 and CDR2 from the germline V gene are MNHNS and SASEGT. This CDR3 has 16 residues. The CDR3 spells CASSEVSGARADTQYF. The CDR3 DNA reads TGTGCCAGCAGTGAAGTTAGCGGGGCTCGGGCAGATACGCAGTATTTT.

The V gene is TRBV11-2, the J gene TRBJ2-1, with 9 bases lining up with TRBD2. Germline values: CDR1 SGHAT, CDR2 FQNNGV. This CDR3 comprises 16 residues. The V segment lost 0 bases and the J segment 6 bases; nucleotides outside the gene matches: 6. The CDR3 DNA reads as TGTGCCAGCAGCTTAGAGGCGGGGGGGCTCCTCAATGAGCAGTTCTTC. Its translation is CASSLEAGGLLNEQFF.

V gene TRBV7-2 combines with J gene TRBJ2-5; TRBD2 aligns across 7 bases. Unmatched junction bases numbered 9, after V lost 5 bases and J lost 3 bases. Germline-derived CDR1 and CDR2 are SGHTA and FQGNSA. The CDR3 runs to 15 residues. The CDR3 DNA reads as TGTGCCAGCAGCCGCCGCGGCGGGGGAGAAGAGACCCAGTACTTC. It specifies CASSRRGGGEETQYF.

The V gene is TRBV4-1, the J gene TRBJ2-1, with D hard to call. Germline CDR1 reads MGHRA; CDR2 reads YSYEKL. V dropped 1 base and J dropped 6 bases, with 10 bases sitting between them. The CDR3 runs to 14 residues. The CDR3 here is CASSQVLPGNEQFF. The CDR3 DNA follows: TGCGCCAGCAGCCAAGTCCTACCCGGCAATGAGCAGTTCTTC.

The rearrangement links TRBV29-1 to TRBJ1-2, with 9 bases lining up with TRBD1. CDR1 and CDR2 from the germline V gene are SQVTM and ANQGSEA. The CDR3 loop spans 12 amino acids. The J segment lost 8 bases and the V segment lost 8 bases, leaving 9 bases of the junction unmatched. This CDR3 reads CSTIGTGSGYTF. CDR3 DNA: TGCAGCACAATCGGGACAGGGTCCGGCTACACCTTC.

The chain links TRBV6-1 to TRBJ1-3; the D gene is possibly TRBD1 (6 bases). The CDR3 length is 15 residues. In germline, CDR1 is MNHNS, CDR2 SASEGT. The germline V and J ends were trimmed by 9 bases and 3 bases, with 18 bases remaining between them. The CDR3 here is CASGEQGSFGNTIYF. CDR3 sequence (DNA): TGTGCCAGTGGGGAACAGGGTAGTTTTGGAAACACCATATATTTT.

The chain couples TRBV19 to TRBJ1-6, with D perhaps TRBD1 (5 bases). The length of the CDR3 is 14 residues. From germline, CDR1 is LNHDA and CDR2 SQIVND (reference sequence). With 5 bases removed from V and 12 bases from J, the gap between germline ends came to 17 bases. CDR3 loop: CASSETGTALPLHF. CDR3 in DNA: TGTGCCAGTAGTGAAACCGGGACTGCCTTACCCCTCCACTTT.

Of note for this clone: Mismatch with germline at one junction end may stem from a read error. J is TRBJ2-1 and V is TRBV27, with TRBD1 matching 7 bases. This CDR3 region has 14 residues. The germline V gene has CDR1 MNHEY and CDR2 SMNVEV (reference sequence). The DNA of the CDR3 is TGTGCCAGCAGTTTAGCCAGGGGGTACAGTGAGCAGTTCTTC. It yields the protein CASSLARGYSEQFF.

V is TRBV6-5 and J is TRBJ1-6; 7 nucleotides align to TRBD1. Germline-derived CDR1 and CDR2 are MNHEY and SVGAGI. The ends lost 2 bases at V and 5 bases at J; junction bases unmatched: 3. The CDR3 runs to 15 residues. The CDR3 nucleotides read TGTGCCAGCAGTTACAGGGGGCCCGATAATTCACCCCTCCACTTT. It is translated as CASSYRGPDNSPLHF.

The gene calls are TRBV18 and TRBJ1-2; TRBD1 might be the D (5 bases). V lost 6 bases, J lost 6 bases, and 11 bases lay in between. The V gene's germline CDR1 is KGHSH and CDR2 LQKENI. The CDR3 contains 12 residues. Here the CDR3 DNA reads TGTGCCAGCTCGATTGGAGGGGATGGCTACACCTTC. It codes for CASSIGGDGYTF.

This clone was counted only a few times. The chain recombines TRBV5-4 with TRBJ2-7, with 16 bases aligning to TRBD2. This CDR3 is built from 15 residues. V dropped 4 bases and J dropped 4; count of bases not matched to a gene: 2. CDR1 is SGHNT, CDR2 YYREEE, per germline (reference sequence). The CDR3 coding sequence is TGTGCCAGCAGCGCGGGACTAGCGGGAGGGTACGAGCAGTACTTC. Translation gives CASSAGLAGGYEQYF. Using reference TRBV5-4 and TRBJ2-7 for the parts outside the CDR3, the full variable domain is ETGVTQSPTHLIKTRGQQVTLRCSSQSGHNTVSWYQQALGQGPQFIFQYYREEENGRGNFPPRFSGLQFPNYSSELNVNALELDDSALYLCASSAGLAGGYEQYFGPGTRLTVT.

The chain uses TRBV5-1 and TRBJ2-7; tentatively, D is TRBD2 (7 bases). There are 13 residues in the CDR3. V lost 4 bases and J lost 5, with 13 bases in between. Germline assignment: CDR1 SGHRS and CDR2 YFSETQ. The CDR3 DNA follows: TGCGCCAGCAGCCGGTCGGGGGGCCACGAGCAGTACTTC. As protein: CASSRSGGHEQYF.

The V gene is TRBV10-3, the J gene TRBJ2-5, with TRBD1 matching 11 bases. The CDR3 has 17 residues. The ends lost 6 bases at V and 2 bases at J; junction bases unmatched: 11. Germline values: CDR1 ENHRY, CDR2 SYGVKD. The CDR3 nucleotides are TGTGCCATCAGCGCCGGGACAGGGGGTCCCGGTCAAGAGACCCAGTACTTC. Its translation: CAISAGTGGPGQETQYF.

This chain connects TRBV5-3 to TRBJ2-2; D not resolved. TRBV5-3 is an ORF for which the function is uncertain. Trimming cost V 5 bases and J 11 bases, with 13 bases left between them. The CDR3 has 12 amino acids. The CDR3 is CARRADGFELFF. The CDR3 bases are TGTGCCAGAAGGGCCGACGGGTTCGAGCTGTTTTTT.

The chain uses TRBV28 and TRBJ1-2; D is ambiguous. From germline, CDR1 is MDHEN and CDR2 SYDVKM. The CDR3 runs 16 residues. Trimming took off 4 bases at V and 5 bases at J, with 20 bases between the two ends. This CDR3 is CASSYPLSGVRYGYTF. CDR3 nucleotides: TGTGCCAGCAGTTACCCTTTATCCGGGGTTAGGTATGGCTACACCTTC.

The CDR3 loop reads CASSGGQAHNEQFF. DNA for the CDR3: TGTGCCAGCAGCGGGGGACAGGCACACAATGAGCAGTTCTTC. The genes are TRBV7-3 and TRBJ2-1; TRBD1 aligns across 8 bases. The length of the CDR3 is 14 residues. J gave up 5 bases and V 5 bases, and 5 bases lay outside the gene matches. In germline, CDR1 is SGHTA, CDR2 FQGTGA.

This chain's CDR3 is CASSYYRAGNNEQYF. CDR3 in DNA: TGTGCCAGCAGTTACTACCGTGCAGGGAATAACGAGCAGTACTTC. V is TRBV6-5 and J is TRBJ2-7, with D possibly being TRBD1 (5 bases). Germline lookup yields CDR1 MNHEY and CDR2 SVGAGI. With 1 base removed from V and 5 bases from J, the gap between germline ends came to 15 bases. There are 15 residues in the CDR3.

This clone was seen more than once but under ten times. This sequence joins TRBV6-5 and TRBJ1-1; 11 nucleotides line up with TRBD1. After removal of 5 bases from V and 5 bases from J, the junction contained 1 base not matched to a gene. The CDR3 runs to 13 residues. Germline CDR1 is MNHEY and CDR2 is SVGAGI. The CDR3 sequence: CASSGQGATEAFF. Here the CDR3 DNA reads TGTGCCAGCAGTGGACAGGGGGCGACTGAAGCTTTCTTT.

V gene TRBV6-1 combines with J gene TRBJ2-3; 9 bases map to TRBD2. This CDR3 has 16 amino acids. V lost 2 bases, J lost 4 bases, and 7 bases stayed unmatched. CDR1 is MNHNS and CDR2 is SASEGT in the germline V gene. The CDR3 DNA sequence: TGTGCCAGCAGTGAAAGGGGTAGCGGGGGCGCAGATACGCAGTATTTT. This gives the protein CASSERGSGGADTQYF.

J is TRBJ2-3 and V is TRBV5-1; 8 nucleotides line up with TRBD2. CDR1 and CDR2 from the germline V gene are SGHRS and YFSETQ. Germline trimming cut 4 bases from V and 4 bases from J; bases unmatched to any gene: 11. This CDR3 has 16 amino acids. The CDR3 sequence is CASSQGLEVSPDTQYF. In DNA form, the CDR3 reads TGCGCCAGCAGCCAGGGACTAGAGGTCAGCCCAGATACGCAGTATTTT.

This chain links TRBV5-6 with TRBJ2-2; maybe TRBD1 (5 bases). The CDR3 is 15 residues long. Trimming pared 5 bases from V and 2 bases from J, leaving 13 bases between. Per germline, CDR1 SGHDT and CDR2 YYEEEE. CDR3 in DNA: TGTGCCAGCAGTAGTCCCTGGGGCAACACCGGGGAGCTGTTTTTT. Its translation: CASSSPWGNTGELFF. The entire variable domain, with the rest obtained from reference TRBV5-6 and TRBJ2-2, is as follows: DAGVTQSPTHLIKTRGQQVTLRCSPKSGHDTVSWYQQALGQGPQFIFQYYEEEERQRGNFPDRFSGHQFPNYSSELNVNALLLGDSALYLCASSSPWGNTGELFFGEGSRLTVL.

The chain couples TRBV29-1 to TRBJ2-7; 8 nucleotides align to TRBD1. The CDR3 is 14 residues long. Germline CDR1 reads SQVTM; CDR2 reads ANQGSEA. J lost 7 bases, V lost 4 bases, and 12 bases had no gene match. The CDR3 protein is CSVGPQGAGREQYF. Written as DNA, the CDR3 is TGCAGCGTTGGTCCCCAGGGGGCGGGTAGGGAGCAGTACTTC.

The chain couples TRBV29-1 to TRBJ1-2; TRBD1 matches 8 bases. CDR3 size: 13 residues. The ends lost 5 bases at V and 2 bases at J; junction bases unmatched: 4. CDR1 SQVTM and CDR2 ANQGSEA come from the germline V gene. The CDR3 bases are TGCAGCGTTAGGGGACAGGCGAACTATGGCTACACCTTC. Its translation: CSVRGQANYGYTF.